This T cell receptor (beta chain) was recovered during a study of T cells after yellow fever vaccination. Study-level findings and limits: Reappearance after the booster was seen for most primary-vaccination clones, at 95% to 97% CD4 and around 88% CD8.

This clonotype was counted at least ten times. What it binds is unknown. Making TCR cDNA involved 5'RACE template switching, which added UMIs and a universal primer site. TCRdb redid the calling of the 5' RACE reads with MiXCR, one entry per CDR3 protein. The table lists under 500,000 distinct CDR3 sequences, 18% of them singletons. The germline V gene encodes CDR1 DFQATT and CDR2 SNEGSKA (reference sequence). V trimming: 4 bases; J trimming: 4 bases; junction bases outside the gene matches: 11. The CDR3 has 15 amino acids. The chain combines TRBV20-1 with TRBJ2-3; 7 bases are shared with TRBD2. This TCR was recovered from a man between 18 and 29 years old who received the YFV17D yellow fever vaccine. The sample consisted of PBMCs, taken before the yellow fever booster vaccination. The CDR3 bases are TGCAGTGCTACTTGGCCGGGGGGACCCGCAGATACGCAGTATTTT. Amino acid sequence: CSATWPGGPADTQYF.